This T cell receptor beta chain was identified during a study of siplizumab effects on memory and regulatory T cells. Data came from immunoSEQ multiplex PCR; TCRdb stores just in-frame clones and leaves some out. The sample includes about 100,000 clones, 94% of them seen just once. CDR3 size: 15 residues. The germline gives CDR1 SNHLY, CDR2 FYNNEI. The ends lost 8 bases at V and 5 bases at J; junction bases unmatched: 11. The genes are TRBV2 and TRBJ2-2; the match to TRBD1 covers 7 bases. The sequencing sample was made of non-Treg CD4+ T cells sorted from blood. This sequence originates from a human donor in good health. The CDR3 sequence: CASVRGQAITGELFF. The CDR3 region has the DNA TGTGCCAGCGTGCGTGGACAGGCTATAACCGGGGAGCTGTTTTTT.